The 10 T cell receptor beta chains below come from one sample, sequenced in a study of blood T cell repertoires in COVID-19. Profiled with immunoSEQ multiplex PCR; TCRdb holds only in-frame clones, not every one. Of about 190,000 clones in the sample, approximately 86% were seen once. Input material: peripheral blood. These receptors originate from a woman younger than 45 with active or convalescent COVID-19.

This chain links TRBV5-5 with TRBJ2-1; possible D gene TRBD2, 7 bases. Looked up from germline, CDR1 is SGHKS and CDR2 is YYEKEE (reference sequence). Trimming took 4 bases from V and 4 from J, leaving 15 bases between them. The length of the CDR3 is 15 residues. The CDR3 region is CASSPRGALYNEQFF. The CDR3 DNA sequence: TGTGCCAGCAGCCCTCGGGGGGCTTTATACAATGAGCAGTTCTTC.

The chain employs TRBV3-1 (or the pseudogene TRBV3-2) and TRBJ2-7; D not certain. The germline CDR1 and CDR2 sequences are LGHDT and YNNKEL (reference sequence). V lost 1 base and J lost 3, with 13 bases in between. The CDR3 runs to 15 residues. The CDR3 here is CASSQVGRSNYEQYF. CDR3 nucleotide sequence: TGTGCCAGCAGCCAAGTGGGCAGGTCCAACTACGAGCAGTACTTC.

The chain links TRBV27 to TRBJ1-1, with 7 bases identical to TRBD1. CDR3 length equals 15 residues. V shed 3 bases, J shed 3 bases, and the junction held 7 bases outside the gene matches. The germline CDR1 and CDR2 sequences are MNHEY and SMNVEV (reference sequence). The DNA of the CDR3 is TGTGCCAGCAGTTTGACGACAGGGCGGGACACTGAAGCTTTCTTT. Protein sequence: CASSLTTGRDTEAFF.

CDR3 region: CATSRTGTGADTQYF. The CDR3 bases are TGTGCCACCAGCAGAACCGGGACTGGTGCAGATACGCAGTATTTT. V gene TRBV15 combines with J gene TRBJ2-3; TRBD2 might be the D (6 bases). V was pared by 2 bases and J by 4 bases, with 13 bases between. The CDR3 runs 15 residues. Per the germline V gene, CDR1 is LNHNV and CDR2 is YYDKDF (reference sequence). Based on the CDR3 plus reference TRBV15 and TRBJ2-3, the full variable domain is DAMVIQNPRYQVTQFGKPVTLSCSQTLNHNVMYWYQQKSSQAPKLLFHYYDKDFNNEADTPDNFQSRRPNTSFCFLDIRSPGLGDTAMYLCATSRTGTGADTQYFGPGTRLTVL.

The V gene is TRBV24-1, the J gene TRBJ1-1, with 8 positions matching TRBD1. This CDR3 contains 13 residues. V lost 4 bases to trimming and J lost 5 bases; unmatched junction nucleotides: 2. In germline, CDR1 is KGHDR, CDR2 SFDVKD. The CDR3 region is CATSEWTGTEAFF. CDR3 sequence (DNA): TGTGCCACCAGTGAATGGACAGGGACTGAAGCTTTCTTT.

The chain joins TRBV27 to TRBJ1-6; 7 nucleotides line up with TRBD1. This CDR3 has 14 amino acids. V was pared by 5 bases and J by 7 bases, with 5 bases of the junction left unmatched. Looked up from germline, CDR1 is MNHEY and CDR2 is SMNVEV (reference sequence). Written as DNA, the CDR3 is TGTGCCAGCAGTCAGGGGACAGCAAATTCACCCCTCCACTTT. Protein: CASSQGTANSPLHF.

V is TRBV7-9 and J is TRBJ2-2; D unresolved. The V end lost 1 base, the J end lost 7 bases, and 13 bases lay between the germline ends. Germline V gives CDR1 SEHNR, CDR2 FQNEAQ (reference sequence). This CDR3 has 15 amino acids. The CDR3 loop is CASSLELSLNGELFF. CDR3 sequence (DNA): TGTGCCAGCAGCTTAGAATTGTCCCTTAACGGGGAGCTGTTTTTT.

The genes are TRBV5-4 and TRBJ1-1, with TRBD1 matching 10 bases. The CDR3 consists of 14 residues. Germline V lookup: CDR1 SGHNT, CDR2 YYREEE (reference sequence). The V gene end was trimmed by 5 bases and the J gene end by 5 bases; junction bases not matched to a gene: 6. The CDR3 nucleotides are TGTGCCAGCAGACTTGGGACAGGGGAGACTGAAGCTTTCTTT. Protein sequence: CASRLGTGETEAFF.

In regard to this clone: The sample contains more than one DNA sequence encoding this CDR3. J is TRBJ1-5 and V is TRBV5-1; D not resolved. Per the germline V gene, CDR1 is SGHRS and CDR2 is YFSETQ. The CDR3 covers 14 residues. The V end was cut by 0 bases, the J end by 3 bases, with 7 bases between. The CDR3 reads CASSLGQDNQPQHF. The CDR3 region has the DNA TGCGCCAGCAGCTTGGGTCAGGACAATCAGCCCCAGCATTTT.

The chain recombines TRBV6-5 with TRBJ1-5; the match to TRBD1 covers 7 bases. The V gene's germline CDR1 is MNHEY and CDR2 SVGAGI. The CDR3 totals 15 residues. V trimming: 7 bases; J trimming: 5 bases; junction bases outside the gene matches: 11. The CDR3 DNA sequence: TGTGCCAGCATGAACCGACAGGGAACGTATCAGCCCCAGCATTTT. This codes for CASMNRQGTYQPQHF.